The 9 T cell receptor beta chains given below trace back to one sample, sequenced in a study of CD8 T cells in ankylosing spondylitis. Overall study results and limits: A motif in TCR beta, a set of under ten highly homologous variants, appeared characteristic of ankylosing spondylitis blood.

Their specific antigens are unknown. One entry per CDR3 protein, called by TCRdb with MiXCR from the 5' RACE reads. The sample lists 750,000 to 850,000 distinct CDR3 sequences, 12% occurring once. Sequenced sample: blood, either unsorted or a sorted T cell fraction (not recorded which). Receptors were obtained from a male donor with ankylosing spondylitis.

This clonotype was seen a few times. The chain combines TRBV7-3 with TRBJ2-3; D perhaps matches TRBD1 (6 bases). The germline V gene has CDR1 SGHTA and CDR2 FQGTGA. The CDR3 runs 15 residues. V dropped 5 bases and J dropped 2 bases, with 14 bases sitting between them. CDR3 in amino acids: CASSPLTGPTDTQYF. CDR3 DNA sequence: TGTGCCAGCAGCCCCCTTACAGGGCCCACAGATACGCAGTATTTT.

There are many counts of this clonotype. The chain carries TRBV29-1 and TRBJ2-7; TRBD2 matches 7 bases. The V gene's germline CDR1 is SQVTM and CDR2 ANQGSEA. CDR3 length: 12 residues. J was trimmed by 3 bases and V by 6 bases; bases with no gene match: 5. Here the CDR3 DNA reads TGCAGCGTAGGAGGGACTAACTACGAGCAGTACTTC. This codes for CSVGGTNYEQYF.

The rearrangement links TRBV29-1 to TRBJ1-4; no firm D call. Germline assignment: CDR1 SQVTM and CDR2 ANQGSEA. Deletions cut 5 bases from V and 0 bases from J, with 4 bases between. The CDR3 totals 12 residues. In DNA, the CDR3 is TGCAGCGTTCGAGCAACTAATGAAAAACTGTTTTTT. Translated: CSVRATNEKLFF.

The chain recombines TRBV11-2 with TRBJ2-5, with 10 bases lining up with TRBD1. Trimming took 3 bases from V and 5 from J; bases not matched to a gene: 6. Germline CDR1 and CDR2: SGHAT and FQNNGV. The length of the CDR3 is 15 residues. In DNA, the CDR3 is TGTGCCAGCAGCTTCGGGACAGGGGTGTTCGAGACCCAGTACTTC. As protein: CASSFGTGVFETQYF.

This chain uses TRBV20-1 with TRBJ2-3; D is unclear. This CDR3 spans 14 amino acids. V was clipped by 1 base and J by 2 bases, with 10 bases between them. CDR1 and CDR2 (germline): DFQATT, SNEGSKA (reference sequence). Here the CDR3 reads CSARVGYTTDTQYF. The CDR3 DNA sequence: TGCAGTGCTAGAGTGGGCTATACCACAGATACGCAGTATTTT.

This clonotype has ten or more counts. This chain uses TRBV7-3 with TRBJ1-6; TRBD1 agrees at 7 bases. CDR3 size: 15 residues. The ends lost 4 bases at V and 7 bases at J; junction bases unmatched: 7. Per germline, CDR1 SGHTA and CDR2 FQGTGA. The CDR3 DNA sequence: TGTGCCAGCAGCTCCCAGGGGGGGCCGAATTCACCCCTCCACTTT. The encoded protein is CASSSQGGPNSPLHF.

The table lists this clonotype with many counts. The chain employs TRBV7-9 and TRBJ1-4; D unclear. CDR1 is SEHNR, CDR2 FQNEAQ, per germline (reference sequence). Trimming pared 6 bases from V and 2 bases from J, leaving 13 bases between. This CDR3 is built from 15 residues. CDR3 sequence: CASSPLFGTNEKLFF. The DNA for the CDR3 is TGTGCCAGCAGTCCACTTTTTGGGACTAATGAAAAACTGTTTTTT. Full variable domain (rest looked up from reference TRBV7-9 and TRBJ1-4): DTGVSQNPRHKITKRGQNVTFRCDPISEHNRLYWYRQTLGQGPEFLTYFQNEAQLEKSRLLSDRFSAERPKGSFSTLEIQRTEQGDSAMYLCASSPLFGTNEKLFFGSGTQLSVL.

This clonotype was seen a few times. CDR3 amino acids: CSALDRGGGNQPQHF. As DNA, the CDR3 is TGCAGTGCCCTAGATCGAGGAGGCGGCAATCAGCCCCAGCATTTT. This chain links TRBV20-1 with TRBJ1-5, with unresolved D. Germline CDR1 is DFQATT and CDR2 is SNEGSKA (reference sequence). V lost 6 bases, J lost 2 bases, and 17 bases lay in between. The CDR3 contains 15 residues.

There are a few counts of this clonotype. V gene TRBV27 combines with J gene TRBJ1-2; 9 nucleotides agree with TRBD1. The CDR3 has 15 amino acids. CDR1 and CDR2 from the germline V gene are MNHEY and SMNVEV (reference sequence). V dropped 5 bases and J dropped 4; count of bases not matched to a gene: 8. CDR3 protein: CASSNRGLRSYGYTF. CDR3 bases: TGTGCCAGCAGTAACAGGGGGCTAAGGAGCTATGGCTACACCTTC.